This record covers a single T cell receptor beta chain. Trimming removed 1 base at V and 4 bases at J, with 7 bases between. This CDR3 has 13 residues. These data belong to a study of blood T cell repertoires in COVID-19. Study overall: COVID-19 samples collected from the United States, Italy and Spain covered acute and convalescent phases. The cDNA or gDNA used as material had been derived from T cells, B-cell-depleted T cells, or PBMCs.

Assay used: immunoSEQ multiplex PCR; TCRdb lists only in-frame clones, some missing. This table has 310,000 or so clones, around nine tenths appearing once. The sequenced sample consisted of peripheral blood. This sequence originates from a man aged 50-59 years with active or convalescent COVID-19. The chain carries TRBV12-3 or TRBV12-4 and TRBJ1-1; possibly TRBD1 for D (5 bases). The CDR3 region has the DNA TGTGCCAGCAGTTTAGACGGGGGCACTGAAGCTTTCTTT. Residues: CASSLDGGTEAFF.